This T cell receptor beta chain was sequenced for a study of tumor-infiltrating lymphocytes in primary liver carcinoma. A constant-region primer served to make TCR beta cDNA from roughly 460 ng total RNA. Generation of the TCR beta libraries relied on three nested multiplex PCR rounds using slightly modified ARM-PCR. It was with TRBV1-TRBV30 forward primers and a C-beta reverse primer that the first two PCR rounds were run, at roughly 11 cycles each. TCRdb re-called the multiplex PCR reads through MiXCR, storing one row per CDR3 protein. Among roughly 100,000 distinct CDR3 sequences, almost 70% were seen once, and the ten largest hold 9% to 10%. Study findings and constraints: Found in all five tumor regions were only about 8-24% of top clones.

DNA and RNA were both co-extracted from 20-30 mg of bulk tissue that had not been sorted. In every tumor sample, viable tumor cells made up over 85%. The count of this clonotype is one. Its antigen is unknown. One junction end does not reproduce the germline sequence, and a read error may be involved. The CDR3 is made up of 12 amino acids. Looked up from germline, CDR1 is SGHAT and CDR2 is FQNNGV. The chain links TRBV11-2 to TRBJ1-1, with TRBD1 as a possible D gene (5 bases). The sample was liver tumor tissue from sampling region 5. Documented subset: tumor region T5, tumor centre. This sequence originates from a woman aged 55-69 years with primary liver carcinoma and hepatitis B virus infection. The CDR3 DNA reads TGTACCAGCAGCTCTAAACAGGCTGAGGCTATCTTT. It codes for CTSSSKQAEAIF. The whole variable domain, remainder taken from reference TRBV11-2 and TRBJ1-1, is EAGVAQSPRYKIIEKRQSVAFWCNPISGHATLYWYQQILGQGPKLLIQFQNNGVVDDSQLPKDRFSAERLKGVDSTLKIQPAKLEDSAVYLCTSSSKQAEAIFGQGTRLTVV.